This T cell receptor beta chain was captured by sequencing in a study of T cell responses to AZD1222 COVID-19 vaccine (dated by TCRdb to the early 2020s). A note on the overall study: AZD1222 recipients with second doses at about 4 weeks or about 12 weeks were pooled, because spike-specific TCR depth and breadth did not differ between schedules. TCR sequencing was performed for over 230 trial participants, of whom around 200 were given two doses of AZD1222 and around 26 were given two doses of MenACWY control vaccine. Trial participants were enrolled into age subgroups of 18-55, 56-69 and 70-plus years, which contained 148, 28 and 57 TCR-sequenced participants, respectively. General study outcomes and caveats: Epitopes outside the regions mutated in the B.1.351 and B.1.1.7 variants were reportedly recognized by nearly half of the unique spike-specific TCRs. Spike-specific TCR breadth and depth rose significantly after two AZD1222 doses compared with day 0 and with MenACWY recipients. The 56-69-year group was small, and its depth increase did not reach significance, likely because of low power. Conclusions about previously exposed vaccinees are limited because only a handful of AZD1222 recipients were SARS-CoV-2 seropositive at baseline. CD4 TCRs associated with the vaccine covered the entire spike protein, and the dominant responses were in regions 160-218 and 743-854. Most participants were white British and females outnumbered males, and the authors suggested that clonal diversity may have been underestimated. Because no day 14 peak-response samples were available, repertoires were characterized only after the peak T cell response.

The CDR3 regions of human TCRbeta chains were subjected to immunosequencing. The authors' pipeline ran thus. Repertoire TCRs were matched against a reference library of SARS-CoV-2-specific TCRs generated with the MIRA antigen-specificity platform. Breadth was defined as the fraction of unique TCRs that were SARS-CoV-2-associated. Depth was defined as the fraction of total T cells that were SARS-CoV-2-associated. Using the MIRA data, every spike-specific TCR was mapped to the spike region that the TCR reacted to and assigned to either a CD4 or a CD8 class. Log10-transformed breadth and depth values were compared by one-way ANOVA with Sidak's multiple comparisons tests. Imported from immuneACCESS, the table was reduced by TCRdb to in-frame sequences with V and J called. These copies leave out some clones; in studies compared against another copy, an unresolved V gene accounts for under half, and the cause of the remainder is not known. V, J and clone size are taken as reported in that table, and D and trimming were inferred from the DNA itself. The sample table shows 110,000 to 150,000 clones, and roughly 88% are seen once. The ten largest clones capture over 7% of the sample.

Explained via the paper, the time point label denotes: baseline before first vaccination. The vaccinee samples were drawn from two UK trials, COV001 and COV002, one of which was a single-blind randomized controlled phase 2/3 trial testing AZD1222 (ChAdOx1 nCoV-19) in healthy adults. For TCRbeta chain sequencing, PBMC samples were collected from trial participants at day 0 and at day 28 after the second dose. Concerning this clone: Its binding antigen is unknown. No much larger clonotype is one base removed from it; base qualities were not supplied.

This clonotype was sampled from an adult in good health. The material was peripheral blood, obtained on day 0 of AZD1222 vaccination.

The CDR3 sequence is CASLHPSWYGYTF. The sequenced DNA: TGTGCCAGTCTCCATCCAAGTTGGTATGGCTACACCTTC. The chain employs TRBV28 and TRBJ1-2, with no D gene named confidently. Trimming removed 9 bases from V and 5 bases from J, leaving 16 bases between the germline ends. The CDR3 sequence holds 13 residues, the cysteine and phenylalanine included. Only the CDR3 portion is preserved as DNA: 39 bases, with reading frame beginning at the first base. From a lookup of the germline V gene, CDR1 and CDR2 are MDHEN and SYDVKM.